This entry lists 30 T cell receptor beta chains sequenced from one sample in a study of T cell responses to AZD1222 COVID-19 vaccine (dated by TCRdb to about 2021). Library construction relied on the immunoSEQ multiplex PCR assay. TCRdb carries this immuneACCESS record with in-frame sequences only. Its versions omit some clonotypes, under half of them owing to an unresolved V gene in the studies checked, with the rest unexplained. The sample has roughly 120,000 clones on record, 88% of them singletons. The ten largest clones capture about 3.3% of the sample. The sample's time point, from its label and the paper: about 28 days (+/-7) after the second vaccine dose. Sample: peripheral blood, taken 28 days after the second AZD1222 dose. These receptors were taken from an adult who received the AZD1222 COVID-19 vaccine.

Details on this clone: An end of the junction differs from the germline gene, which may be a read error. This sample also contains other DNA sequences that code for the same CDR3. The chain links TRBV7-9 to TRBJ1-2; 7 bases map to TRBD1. The germline gives CDR1 SEHNR, CDR2 FQNEAQ (reference sequence). The CDR3 is 15 amino acids. CDR3 sequence (DNA): TGCGCCAGCAGCCTGATTATGAGGGACAGTCAAGGCTACACCTTC. Amino acid sequence: CASSLIMRDSQGYTF.

The J gene is TRBJ2-1, the V gene TRBV19; 10 bases match TRBD2. Trimming cost V 5 bases and J 7 bases; bases outside gene matches: 14. Germline lookup yields CDR1 LNHDA and CDR2 SQIVND (reference sequence). The CDR3 contains 17 residues. The CDR3 nucleotides read TGTGCCAGTAGTGGTCCCTCTAGCGGGGGAATCGCGAATGAGCAGTTCTTC. Translation gives CASSGPSSGGIANEQFF.

The gene calls are TRBV2 and TRBJ1-6; D gene ambiguous. The CDR3 has 13 amino acids. V was trimmed by 6 bases and J by 5 bases, leaving 8 bases between them. Germline CDR1 reads SNHLY; CDR2 reads FYNNEI. As DNA, the CDR3 is TGTGCCAGCAGCGTCCGGGATAATTCACCCCTCCACTTT. Protein product: CASSVRDNSPLHF.

The chain links TRBV15 to TRBJ2-7; D is unresolved. Trimming left V 0 bases short and J 6 bases short, with 15 bases between. Germline CDR1 reads LNHNV; CDR2 reads YYDKDF (reference sequence). The CDR3 sequence is 15 residues long. Here the CDR3 DNA reads TGTGCCACCAGCAGAGAAACAGTCCTAACGGGCGAGCAGTACTTC. Amino acids: CATSRETVLTGEQYF.

The chain is built from TRBV9 and TRBJ2-5, with D perhaps TRBD1 (5 bases). Germline loops: CDR1 SGDLS, CDR2 YYNGEE. This CDR3 has 16 amino acids. Trimming pared 4 bases from V and 0 bases from J, leaving 16 bases between. CDR3 coding DNA: TGTGCCAGCAGCCCTACAGGCTCCCCATACCAAGAGACCCAGTACTTC. This codes for CASSPTGSPYQETQYF.

This clone was seen only a few times. The chain is built from TRBV19 and TRBJ1-2; 7 bases match TRBD1. Per germline, CDR1 LNHDA and CDR2 SQIVND (reference sequence). After removal of 7 bases from V and 2 bases from J, the junction contained 7 bases not matched to a gene. The CDR3 runs to 14 residues. The DNA of the CDR3 is TGTGCCAGTACCCTAGGGGGCGCAAACTATGGCTACACCTTC. Protein sequence: CASTLGGANYGYTF.

This clone was seen just once. V and J are TRBV24-1 and TRBJ2-2; 11 bases align to TRBD2. CDR1 and CDR2 (germline): KGHDR, SFDVKD. V lost 1 base to trimming and J lost 7 bases; unmatched junction nucleotides: 7. This CDR3 region has 17 residues. The CDR3 spells CATSDFVAGGPSGELFF. CDR3 nucleotide sequence: TGTGCCACCAGTGATTTCGTAGCGGGAGGGCCTAGCGGGGAGCTGTTTTTT.

V gene TRBV7-3 combines with J gene TRBJ1-1; 7 positions agree with TRBD1. Per germline, CDR1 SGHTA and CDR2 FQGTGA. This CDR3 comprises 13 residues. The V gene end was trimmed by 5 bases and the J gene end by 12 bases; junction bases not matched to a gene: 12. The CDR3 nucleotides read TGTGCCAGCAGCGAAAGCGCCGGGACAGTTTCTTTCTTT. Amino acids: CASSESAGTVSFF. Based on the CDR3 plus reference TRBV7-3 and TRBJ1-1, the full variable domain is GAGVSQTPSNKVTEKGKYVELRCDPISGHTALYWYRQSLGQGPEFLIYFQGTGAADDSGLPNDRFFAVRPEGSVSTLKIQRTERGDSAVYLCASSESAGTVSFFGQGTRLTVV.

V gene TRBV6-2 or TRBV6-3 combines with J gene TRBJ2-3; 8 bases fit TRBD1. This CDR3 is 17 amino acids long. Germline CDR1 reads MNHEY; CDR2 reads SVGEGT. Trimming cost V 2 bases and J 3 bases; bases outside gene matches: 10. The CDR3 reads CASSYGYQGAQTDTQYF. As DNA, the CDR3 is TGTGCCAGCAGTTACGGGTATCAGGGGGCCCAAACAGATACGCAGTATTTT.

This sequence joins TRBV27 and TRBJ2-1, with 11 nucleotides matching TRBD2. Per the germline V gene, CDR1 is MNHEY and CDR2 is SMNVEV (reference sequence). This CDR3 contains 15 residues. V was pared by 6 bases and J by 2 bases, with 3 bases of the junction left unmatched. The CDR3 DNA is TGTGCCAGCAGCATAGCGGGAGGGCCCTACAATGAGCAGTTCTTC. Translation gives CASSIAGGPYNEQFF.

Only a few counts were recorded for this clone. The V call is TRBV6-4, the J call TRBJ2-1, with 9 bases matching TRBD1. Germline V gene lookup returns CDR1 MRHNA and CDR2 SNTAGT. V was clipped by 0 bases and J by 6 bases; unmatched bases: 3. CDR3 size: 15 residues. The CDR3 loop is CASSDSLTGGNEQFF. Written as DNA, the CDR3 is TGTGCCAGCAGTGACTCGTTGACAGGGGGCAATGAGCAGTTCTTC.

As regards this clone: The same CDR3 can be traced to other DNA sequences in this sample. The chain is built from TRBV7-2 and TRBJ2-7; no definite D call. The CDR3 spans 12 residues. Trimming removed 1 base at V and 3 bases at J, with 4 bases between. Germline CDR1 and CDR2: SGHTA and FQGNSA. The DNA of the CDR3 is TGTGCCAGCAGCTTAGTCGGCTACGAGCAGTACTTC. Amino acid sequence: CASSLVGYEQYF.

The chain is built from TRBV4-2 and TRBJ1-3, with D possibly TRBD1 on 5 matching bases. The CDR3 is 15 amino acids. From germline, CDR1 is LGHNA and CDR2 YNFKEQ. Deletions cut 6 bases from V and 0 bases from J, with 12 bases between. The CDR3 DNA follows: TGTGCCAGCAGAGAGACAGTGTCCTCTGGAAACACCATATATTTT. Residues: CASRETVSSGNTIYF.

This chain links TRBV7-3 with TRBJ1-1; 7 nucleotides line up with TRBD1. This CDR3 contains 14 residues. Germline assignment: CDR1 SGHTA and CDR2 FQGTGA. V shed 6 bases, J shed 0 bases, and the junction held 4 bases outside the gene matches. The chain's CDR3 is CASSPQGLNTEAFF. The CDR3 nucleotides are TGTGCCAGCAGTCCACAGGGGTTGAACACTGAAGCTTTCTTT.

The chain couples TRBV30 to TRBJ2-7; D is unclear. This CDR3 has 12 amino acids. Germline CDR1 GTSNPN, CDR2 SVGIG (reference sequence). The germline V and J ends were trimmed by 2 bases and 2 bases, with 7 bases remaining between them. CDR3 bases: TGTGCCTGGAGTACCATCACCTACGAGCAGTACTTC. Protein sequence: CAWSTITYEQYF.

This sequence joins TRBV18 and TRBJ1-1; possible D gene TRBD1, 5 bases. The ends were cut back, 6 bases at V and 4 bases at J, with 15 bases in the middle. In germline, CDR1 is KGHSH, CDR2 LQKENI. The CDR3 consists of 14 residues. CDR3 bases: TGTGCCAGCTCCCCGCCGGGGGGTAGCACTGAAGCTTTCTTT. Translated, it gives CASSPPGGSTEAFF.

The V call is TRBV10-1, the J call TRBJ1-1; no reliable D call. The CDR3 has 16 residues. Per germline, CDR1 WNHNN and CDR2 SYGVQD (reference sequence). V was pared by 4 bases and J by 3 bases, with 18 bases between. The CDR3 DNA follows: TGCGCCAGCAGTGGCCGGGATCCGCGAGGAGACACTGAAGCTTTCTTT. Protein: CASSGRDPRGDTEAFF.

The chain joins TRBV6-2 or TRBV6-3 to TRBJ1-5; 7 nucleotides match TRBD1. CDR3 length: 15 amino acids. Looked up from germline, CDR1 is MNHEY and CDR2 is SVGEGT. V lost 6 bases and J lost 7; bases outside the gene matches: 12. CDR3 sequence (DNA): TGTGCCAGCAGGTACGGACAGGTTGGTCTCCAGCCCCAGCATTTT. It specifies CASRYGQVGLQPQHF.

This clone was seen once. The rearrangement joins TRBV15 to TRBJ1-6, with D unclear. Germline CDR1 reads LNHNV; CDR2 reads YYDKDF (reference sequence). The V and J ends lost 0 bases and 14 bases respectively, with 11 bases between them. The CDR3 has 13 amino acids. The CDR3 spells CATSRDQMGTLHF. For the CDR3, the DNA is TGTGCCACCAGCAGAGATCAGATGGGGACCCTCCACTTT. The full variable domain, its missing parts supplied by reference TRBV15 and TRBJ1-6, is DAMVIQNPRYQVTQFGKPVTLSCSQTLNHNVMYWYQQKSSQAPKLLFHYYDKDFNNEADTPDNFQSRRPNTSFCFLDIRSPGLGDTAMYLCATSRDQMGTLHFGNGTRLTVT.

The CDR3 protein is CASSEARREQYF. DNA of the CDR3: TGTGCCAGCAGTGAAGCGCGGCGGGAGCAGTACTTC. The chain recombines TRBV6-1 with TRBJ2-7; D gene unclear. The CDR3 spans 12 residues. V lost 0 bases to trimming and J lost 7 bases, with 7 bases between them. Looked up from germline, CDR1 is MNHNS and CDR2 is SASEGT.

The chain is built from TRBV2 and TRBJ2-3; D is unresolved. CDR3 length equals 14 residues. Germline V lookup: CDR1 SNHLY, CDR2 FYNNEI. V lost 3 bases, J lost 1 base, and 8 bases lay in between. This chain's CDR3 is CASSELSRTDTQYF. In nucleotides, the CDR3 is TGTGCCAGCAGTGAGCTGTCCCGCACAGATACGCAGTATTTT.

This clone was counted between two and nine times. The CDR3 loop is CSVEPQDRNTGELFF. CDR3 bases: TGCAGCGTTGAACCCCAGGACCGTAACACCGGGGAGCTGTTTTTT. This rearrangement joins TRBV29-1 to TRBJ2-2; D is unresolved. The germline V gene encodes CDR1 SQVTM and CDR2 ANQGSEA. The ends were cut back, 2 bases at V and 2 bases at J, with 12 bases in the middle. This CDR3 region has 15 residues.

The chain carries TRBV7-9 and TRBJ2-7; a weak D match, TRBD2 (5 bases). Germline V gene sequence: CDR1 SEHNR, CDR2 FQNEAQ (reference sequence). V lost 1 base, J lost 4 bases, and 8 bases lay in between. This CDR3 has 13 residues. The CDR3 reads CASSLGPGYEQYF. In DNA, the CDR3 is TGTGCCAGCAGCTTAGGTCCGGGGTACGAGCAGTACTTC.

This rearrangement joins TRBV19 to TRBJ2-3, with 9 bases aligning to TRBD1. The ends lost 9 bases at V and 0 bases at J; junction bases unmatched: 1. This CDR3 has 13 amino acids. Germline V gives CDR1 LNHDA, CDR2 SQIVND (reference sequence). The CDR3 DNA is TGTGCCAGCGGGACAGGGAGCACAGATACGCAGTATTTT. This encodes CASGTGSTDTQYF.

This chain joins TRBV6-5 and TRBJ1-2; 9 bases fit TRBD1. J was trimmed by 5 bases and V by 7 bases; bases with no gene match: 8. This CDR3 is 14 amino acids long. Per the germline V gene, CDR1 is MNHEY and CDR2 is SVGAGI. The chain's CDR3 is CASTETGGGYGYTF. CDR3 in DNA: TGTGCCAGCACCGAGACAGGGGGAGGGTATGGCTACACCTTC.

J is TRBJ1-2 and V is TRBV4-1; a possible D gene is TRBD1 (5 bases). This CDR3 has 13 amino acids. The germline V gene encodes CDR1 MGHRA and CDR2 YSYEKL. V was shortened by 3 bases and J by 7 bases, with 12 bases between the two germline ends. Here the CDR3 DNA reads TGCGCCAGCAGCCAGCCCATGGGGGGTGGCTACACCTTC. Residues: CASSQPMGGGYTF.

This clone has only one observation. The chain recombines TRBV6-5 with TRBJ2-7; 7 positions agree with TRBD1. CDR1 is MNHEY and CDR2 is SVGAGI in the germline V gene. J gave up 9 bases and V 7 bases, and 6 bases lay outside the gene matches. This CDR3 is built from 11 residues. The DNA for the CDR3 is TGTGCCAGCACCACAGGGGTGGGGCAGTACTTC. This encodes CASTTGVGQYF.

The genes are TRBV18 and TRBJ2-5; tentative D call: TRBD1 (6 bases). Germline assignment: CDR1 KGHSH and CDR2 LQKENI. The CDR3 spans 17 residues. The germline V and J ends were trimmed by 4 bases and 5 bases, with 23 bases remaining between them. Written as DNA, the CDR3 is TGTGCCAGCTCACTCCTTGGCCGCCCGACAGGCGGTGAGACCCAGTACTTC. It codes for CASSLLGRPTGGETQYF. Full variable domain (remainder filled in from reference TRBV18 and TRBJ2-5): NAGVMQNPRHLVRRRGQEARLRCSPMKGHSHVYWYRQLPEEGLKFMVYLQKENIIDESGMPKERFSAEFPKEGPSILRIQQVVRGDSAAYFCASSLLGRPTGGETQYFGPGTRLLVL.

There are a few counts of this clone. The chain links TRBV10-3 to TRBJ2-7; D perhaps matches TRBD1 (6 bases). This CDR3 is 15 amino acids long. Deletions cut 7 bases from V and 1 base from J, with 17 bases between. From germline, CDR1 is ENHRY and CDR2 SYGVKD. DNA of the CDR3: TGTGCCATCACTTCAGATCAGGGGCTATCCTACGAGCAGTACTTC. It yields the protein CAITSDQGLSYEQYF.

The V gene is TRBV12-5, the J gene TRBJ1-2; TRBD1 aligns across 8 bases. With 0 bases clipped from V and 4 bases from J, the junction kept 13 bases outside the gene matches. The CDR3 is made up of 18 amino acids. In germline, CDR1 is LGHNT, CDR2 FRNRAP. DNA of the CDR3: TGTGCTAGTGGTTTGGTACTAGGTAGGACAGGGAGTGGCTATGGCTACACCTTC. It specifies CASGLVLGRTGSGYGYTF.